Each of the 3 T cell receptor beta chains below was sequenced from the same sample in a study of T-cell reconstitution after alpha-beta-depleted transplantation in children. The TCRbeta library incorporated unique molecular identifiers. From the PCR reads, TCRdb called clonotypes with MiXCR, one entry per CDR3 protein. The profile shows fewer than 550,000 distinct CDR3 sequences, roughly an eighth of them singletons. This specimen was PBMCs, mostly from graft donor cells, taken 180 days after TCRalphabeta/CD19-depleted stem cell transplant. The origin of the receptors is a female patient aged 2 to 10 who had a stem cell transplant for aplastic anemia, so the T cells may come from the graft donor.

The rearrangement uses TRBV7-9 and TRBJ1-2; D uncertain. In germline, CDR1 is SEHNR, CDR2 FQNEAQ (reference sequence). Trimming cost V 0 bases and J 7 bases, with 12 bases left between them. The CDR3 runs 14 residues. CDR3 sequence reads: CASSLAGSVCGYTF. CDR3 in DNA: TGTGCCAGCAGCTTAGCCGGCTCAGTCTGTGGCTACACCTTC.

This clonotype was recorded a few times. The J gene is TRBJ2-5, the V gene TRBV12-3 or TRBV12-4; 9 bases agree with TRBD2. This CDR3 comprises 16 residues. V dropped 3 bases and J dropped 4; count of bases not matched to a gene: 9. This CDR3 is CASSFWREGPGETQYF. CDR3 DNA sequence: TGTGCCAGCAGTTTTTGGCGGGAGGGCCCCGGAGAGACCCAGTACTTC.

This clonotype was seen a few times. J is TRBJ2-1 and V is TRBV7-6; possibly TRBD2 for D (5 bases). The CDR3 is made up of 13 amino acids. V lost 3 bases to trimming and J lost 10 bases, with 13 bases between them. Looked up from germline, CDR1 is SGHVS and CDR2 is FNYEAQ. CDR3 sequence: CASSFETTMEQFF. The CDR3 DNA is TGTGCCAGCAGCTTCGAGACTACCATGGAGCAGTTCTTC.